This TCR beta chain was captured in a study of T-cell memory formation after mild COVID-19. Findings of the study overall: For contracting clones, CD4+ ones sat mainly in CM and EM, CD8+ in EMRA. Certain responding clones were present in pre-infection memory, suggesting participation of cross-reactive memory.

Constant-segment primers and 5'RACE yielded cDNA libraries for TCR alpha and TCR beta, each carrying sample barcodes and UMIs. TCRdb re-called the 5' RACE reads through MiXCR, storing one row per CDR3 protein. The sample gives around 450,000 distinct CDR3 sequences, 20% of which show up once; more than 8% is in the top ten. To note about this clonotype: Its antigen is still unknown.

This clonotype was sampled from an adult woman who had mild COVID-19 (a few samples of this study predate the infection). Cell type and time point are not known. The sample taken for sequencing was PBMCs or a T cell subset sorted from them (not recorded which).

The CDR3 region is CASSQVTGFYEQYF. DNA of the CDR3: TGTGCCAGCAGCCAAGTGACCGGATTCTACGAGCAGTACTTC. The chain is built from TRBV14 and TRBJ2-7, with no clear D. The V gene lost 1 base and the J gene lost 3 bases, with 10 bases spanning the gap. This CDR3 contains 14 residues. Germline CDR1 is SGHDN and CDR2 is FVKESK.